This passage covers 2 T cell receptor beta chains from one sample sequenced in a study of T cells after posttransplantation cyclophosphamide. Profiled with immunoSEQ multiplex PCR; TCRdb holds only in-frame clones, not every one. The table has roughly 5,000 clones, 90% to 95% seen once. Sequenced sample: CD4+ T cells sorted from bone marrow. The receptors here all came from a woman aged 55-75 years in good health, CMV-negative, and a related stem cell transplant donor.

V and J are TRBV5-6 and TRBJ2-2; no clear D gene. V was clipped by 4 bases and J by 7 bases, with 8 bases between them. Germline V CDR1 and CDR2: SGHDT, YYEEEE. The CDR3 covers 12 residues. The CDR3 spells CASSMLFGELFF. The CDR3, as DNA: TGTGCCAGCAGCATGTTATTCGGGGAGCTGTTTTTT.

The chain is built from TRBV4-1 and TRBJ2-2; D not resolved. V was trimmed by 0 bases and J by 0 bases, leaving 11 bases between them. The germline gives CDR1 MGHRA, CDR2 YSYEKL. This CDR3 comprises 17 residues. The CDR3 DNA is TGCGCCAGCAGCCAAGATCTTGAAGGAGCGAACACCGGGGAGCTGTTTTTT. Translated, it gives CASSQDLEGANTGELFF.